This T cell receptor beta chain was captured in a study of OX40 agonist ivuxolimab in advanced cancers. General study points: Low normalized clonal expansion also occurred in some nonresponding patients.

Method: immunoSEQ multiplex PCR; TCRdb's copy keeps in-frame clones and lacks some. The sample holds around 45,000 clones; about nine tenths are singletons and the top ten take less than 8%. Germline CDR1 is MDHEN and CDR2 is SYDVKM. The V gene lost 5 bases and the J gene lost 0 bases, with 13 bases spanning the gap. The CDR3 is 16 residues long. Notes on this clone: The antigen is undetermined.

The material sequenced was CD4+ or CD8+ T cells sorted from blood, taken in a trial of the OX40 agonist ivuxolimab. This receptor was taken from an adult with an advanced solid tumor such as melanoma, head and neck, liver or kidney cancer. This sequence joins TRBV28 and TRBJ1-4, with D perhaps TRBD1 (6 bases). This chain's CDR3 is CASSPRTASTNEKLFF. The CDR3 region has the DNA TGTGCCAGCAGTCCCCGGACAGCATCAACTAATGAAAAACTGTTTTTT.